The present T cell receptor (beta chain) was sequenced within a study of blood T cells in healthy people across ages. General study results and limits: Changes in expanded clonotypes were possibly confounded, as the CMV status of donors was unknown.

A second PCR, run for about 7 to 11 cycles, used a sample-barcoded 5' primer plus a J-beta primer mix. TCRdb reprocessed the 5' RACE reads via MiXCR and lists one record per CDR3 protein. This sample has around 1.5 million distinct CDR3 sequences, with 59% found just once. Germline CDR1 and CDR2: DFQATT and SNEGSKA (reference sequence). There are 15 residues in the CDR3. J lost 5 bases, V lost 2 bases, and 6 bases had no gene match. Concerning this clonotype: Its antigen is not known.

The source is a man aged 18-30 years in good health. V is TRBV20-1 and J is TRBJ2-3, with 11 bases lining up with TRBD2. The sample was blood. The CDR3 is CSARRRLAGGDTQYF. The DNA for the CDR3 is TGCAGTGCTAGAAGGCGGCTAGCGGGGGGAGATACGCAGTATTTT.